This is a list of T cell receptor beta chains from one sample in a study of T cell responses to AZD1222 COVID-19 vaccine. Generated by immunoSEQ multiplex PCR, the TCRdb table keeps only in-frame clones and is missing some. The sample contains over 100,000 clones, under 90% of which appear only once. Material: peripheral blood, obtained on day 0 of AZD1222 vaccination. These receptors were obtained from an adult in good health. Both conserved end residues are part of each CDR3. Each record gives: J gene, V gene, CDR3 length, D gene, CDR3 DNA, CDR3 protein. A D gene is named only where the DNA matches it firmly.

>TRBJ1-6|TRBV5-6|15|TRBD1
TGTGCCAGCAGCTTAAACAGGGGGATGAGTTCACCCCTCCACTTT
CASSLNRGMSSPLHF
>TRBJ1-2|TRBV11-2|13|NA
TGTGCCAGCAGCTTAACCACGGGCGGTGGCTACACCTTC
CASSLTTGGGYTF
>TRBJ2-5|TRBV19|15|NA
TGTGCCAGTAGTGTCGCGGGGACGTACCAAGAGACCCAGTACTTC
CASSVAGTYQETQYF
>TRBJ2-3|TRBV7-8|16|TRBD2
TGTGCCAGCAGCTTGGGACTAGCGGGGCCTCTGGATACGCAGTATTTT
CASSLGLAGPLDTQYF
>TRBJ2-7|TRBV7-2|13|TRBD1
TGTGCCAGCAGCTTAGCCTTCGGGACAGGTCTTGACTTC
CASSLAFGTGLDF
>TRBJ1-5|TRBV5-8|18|NA
TGTGCCAGCAACATAATAGGTGTTTGGGGGAGAAACAATCAGCCCCAGCATTTT
CASNIIGVWGRNNQPQHF
>TRBJ1-4|TRBV6-5|15|TRBD1
TGTGCCTCCAGCAGGGGGACCAAGGTCCAGGAAAAACTGTTTTTT
CASSRGTKVQEKLFF
>TRBJ2-3|TRBV7-9|18|NA
TGTGCCAGCAGCTTAGTAGTTCTTTTGGGTGGGCGCACAGATACGCAGTATTTT
CASSLVVLLGGRTDTQYF
>TRBJ2-3|TRBV6-1|13|TRBD2
TGTGCCAGCTCCCCGACCGGGGGGGTAACGCAGTATTTT
CASSPTGGVTQYF
>TRBJ2-5|TRBV18|16|TRBD1
TGTGCCAGCTCGTACACGGGACAGGGGGCCGGGGAGACCCAGTACTTC
CASSYTGQGAGETQYF
>TRBJ2-3|TRBV20-1|13|NA
TGCAGTGCTAGTAAGGGCGGGACAGATACGCAGTATTTT
CSASKGGTDTQYF
>TRBJ2-1|TRBV2|18|NA
TGTGCCAGCAACCCCCCGGTGGGCCGGGACCCGAGGCCTAATGAGCAGTTCTTC
CASNPPVGRDPRPNEQFF
>TRBJ2-1|TRBV5-1|13|NA
TGCGCCAGCAGCTTGTCCAGGGACAATGAGCAGTTCTTC
CASSLSRDNEQFF
>TRBJ1-2|TRBV6-6|14|NA
TGTGCCAGCAGTGCATCCGGGACCAACTATGGCTACACCTTC
CASSASGTNYGYTF
>TRBJ1-3|TRBV2|16|NA
TGTGCCAGCAGAGGCGAAAATCGCCTGGGTGGAAACACCATATATTTT
CASRGENRLGGNTIYF
>TRBJ1-2|TRBV5-1|14|TRBD1
TGCGCCAGCAGCTTGGGTGGACAGGGAAATGGCTACACCTTC
CASSLGGQGNGYTF